The rows below give T cell receptor beta chains drawn from one sample of a study of cytotoxic CD8 clonotypes in ibrutinib-treated CLL. TCRdb's table, derived via immunoSEQ multiplex PCR, lists solely in-frame clones and lacks some. The table lists approximately 300,000 clones, just under 80% of them singletons. Sample: PBMCs, taken before ibrutinib treatment. These receptors originate from a human donor with chronic lymphocytic leukemia. Each CDR3 is given without its conserved first and last residue. Fields, in order: CDR3 protein, V gene, J gene.

ASNQRSNTGELF	TRBV6-5	TRBJ2-2
ASSSPGGARDEQF	TRBV28	TRBJ2-1
ASSVSGTAAGEAF	TRBV9	TRBJ1-1
ASSLGSGGANGANVLT	TRBV11-3	TRBJ2-6
ASRGLAGKNIQY	TRBV2	TRBJ2-4
ASSYDNSGNTIY	TRBV9	TRBJ1-3
ASSELSGQSKETQY	TRBV25-1	TRBJ2-5
ASSGYRGRGETQY	TRBV5-1	TRBJ2-5
ASSSRTGELF	TRBV6-5	TRBJ2-2
ASSIGTGYGYT	TRBV7-8	TRBJ1-2
ASSLQGANYGYT	TRBV28	TRBJ1-2
ASRQHGDSGTEAF	TRBV6-1	TRBJ1-1
ASSAPKVAGGSYNEQF	TRBV9	TRBJ2-1
SRTSGRRNEQF	TRBV29-1	TRBJ2-1
ASSLSQGAGDTEAF	TRBV28	TRBJ1-1
ASSPRVVSGNTIY	TRBV4-2	TRBJ1-3
ATTPFPGQPQETQY	TRBV28	TRBJ2-5
ASSLARRETQY	TRBV5-5	TRBJ2-5